This is a list of T cell receptor beta chains from one sample in a study of OX40 agonist ivuxolimab in advanced cancers. The assay was immunoSEQ multiplex PCR, and TCRdb's table has in-frame clones only and misses some. The sample shows about 80,000 clones, roughly 85% of them seen only once. The source material was CD4+ or CD8+ T cells sorted from blood, sampled in a trial of the OX40 agonist ivuxolimab. All receptors come from an adult with an advanced solid tumor such as melanoma, head and neck, liver or kidney cancer. Both conserved end residues are trimmed from each CDR3. Not every row has a clone size; where given, it reads once, few, many or a size class.

V gene	clone size	CDR3 protein
TRBV5-1	NA	ASSTGPLATNEKLF
TRBV29-1	NA	SVVWGAGEKLF
TRBV5-4	NA	ASSLVTAGHRRTDTQY
TRBV19	NA	ASSITVGREAYGYT
TRBV18	NA	ASSPMTSQMGQPQH
TRBV10-3	NA	AISTGETQY
TRBV29-1	once	SYGRRNTEAF
TRBV6-5	NA	ASSSLRVSGNTIY
TRBV15	NA	ATSRRDGYNSPFH
TRBV5-4	NA	ASSLTDHSGSPLH
TRBV5-1	NA	ASSLEGTGAVDGYT
TRBV2	NA	ASSRTQTGSGYT
TRBV5-6	NA	ASSLWARTSEGDTQY
TRBV9	NA	ASSVEGEGWTEAF
TRBV6-1	NA	ASIRGVGNTGELF
TRBV6-6	NA	ASSYSTGGDEKLF
TRBV7-2	few	ASSLSSYEQY
TRBV5-6	NA	ASSLVGTNEKLF
TRBV7-9	few	ASSFMVRDEQY
TRBV5-6	NA	ASSLRDEQY
TRBV7-2	NA	ASSFQQGNFYNEQF
TRBV6-1	NA	ASSYMGEAF
TRBV19	once	ASSMDGLDSPLH
TRBV7-9	few	ASSLNSGGSDTQY
TRBV11-2	NA	ASSGRTVPNTEAF
TRBV7-9	few	ASSLLRGGTGELF
TRBV30	NA	AWAQTPVTEAF
TRBV5-6	NA	ASSSNRQGREKLF
TRBV6-5	NA	ASSYEGSPNQPQH
TRBV10-3	NA	AITQGAGYEQY
TRBV14	NA	ASSQETGNYGYT
TRBV5-1	NA	ASTRDRGYEQY
TRBV5-4	NA	ASSGWGGNTEAF
TRBV7-9	NA	ASSLFVWHRYRGNTEAF
TRBV19	NA	ASRGRLEGDYGYT
TRBV5-4	NA	ASRGQMNTEAF
TRBV18	NA	ASSPVNGGEETQY